This T cell receptor (beta chain) stems from a study of PD-1 blockade in classical Hodgkin lymphoma. Every one of the patients relapsed after autologous stem cell transplantation (brentuximab vedotin exposure was variable). Magnetic negative selection was used to purify CD8+ T cells from thawed PBMCs. Patients' outcomes at their best amounted to complete response, partial response or progressive disease. Study-wide results and limits: Newly diagnosed patients were said to have less baseline TCR diversity than healthy donors did.

Produced via immunoSEQ multiplex PCR; TCRdb's table is partial and in-frame only. The table has about 4,500 clones, 70% to 85% seen once. As for this clone: Antigen unknown.

Germline CDR1 is SEHNR and CDR2 is FQNEAQ (reference sequence). The CDR3 length is 16 residues. Germline trimming cut 5 bases from V and 4 bases from J; bases unmatched to any gene: 14. The chain combines TRBV7-9 with TRBJ2-7, with 7 bases matching TRBD1. The TCR comes from a human donor with classical Hodgkin lymphoma. The material was CD8+ T cells from blood, obtained at baseline. The CDR3 DNA follows: TGTGCCAGCAGCCGCTCTGACAGGGTTAGGCGGTACGAGCAGTACTTC. Its protein is CASSRSDRVRRYEQYF.